Following are 18 T cell receptor beta chains from one sample sequenced in a study of blood T cells in healthy people across ages. Next came a second PCR, run for about 7 to 12 cycles, which used a sample-barcoded 5' primer along with a J-beta primer mix. MiXCR was run by TCRdb on the 5' RACE reads, yielding one entry per CDR3 protein. This sample yields hundreds of thousands of distinct CDR3 sequences, of which approximately 49% are seen a single time; around a third belongs to the top ten. Sample: blood. The receptor source for this set is a woman aged 60-75 years in good health.

J is TRBJ2-1 and V is TRBV28; 9 bases fit TRBD2. This CDR3 region has 14 residues. Germline-derived CDR1 and CDR2 are MDHEN and SYDVKM. V gave up 6 bases and J gave up 7 bases; unmatched junction bases: 7. DNA of the CDR3: TGTGCCAGCAGCCTAGCGGGGTCATTGAATGAGCAGTTCTTC. Amino acids: CASSLAGSLNEQFF.

This clonotype was seen a few times. The V call is TRBV28, the J call TRBJ2-7; 7 bases match TRBD1. The CDR3 sequence is 14 residues long. CDR1 is MDHEN and CDR2 is SYDVKM in the germline V gene. V lost 6 bases and J lost 3; bases outside the gene matches: 8. As DNA, the CDR3 is TGTGCCAGCAGCCCCCGTGGGGACAGCTACGAGCAGTACTTC. Encoded protein: CASSPRGDSYEQYF.

The chain links TRBV5-6 to TRBJ1-5; possible D gene TRBD1, 5 bases. The CDR3 loop spans 16 amino acids. Between the trimmed V and J ends, which lost 0 bases and 7 bases, there was a span of 17 bases. Germline V gives CDR1 SGHDT, CDR2 YYEEEE. The CDR3: CASSLEGRGVRQPQHF. The DNA for the CDR3 is TGTGCCAGCAGCTTGGAAGGACGGGGGGTGAGACAGCCCCAGCATTTT.

The chain links TRBV5-1 to TRBJ2-4; TRBD1 agrees at 7 bases. The DNA end favors TRBJ2-7, so the J call may be wrong. Germline V gene sequence: CDR1 SGHRS, CDR2 YFSETQ. The CDR3 totals 14 residues. CDR3 sequence: CASSRQGEDYEQYF. The CDR3 DNA reads as TGCGCCAGCAGCAGACAGGGAGAGGACTACGAGCAGTACTTC.

V and J are TRBV20-1 and TRBJ2-4, with 8 bases aligning to TRBD1. The germline V gene encodes CDR1 DFQATT and CDR2 SNEGSKA (reference sequence). J was trimmed by 1 base and V by 6 bases; bases with no gene match: 8. This CDR3 contains 15 residues. The CDR3 protein is CSARGPLGAKNIQYF. CDR3 sequence (DNA): TGCAGTGCCAGGGGGCCCCTAGGGGCCAAAAACATTCAGTACTTC.

The rearrangement uses TRBV4-2 and TRBJ2-1; 10 positions agree with TRBD2. The CDR3 has 16 residues. Unmatched junction bases numbered 12, after V lost 4 bases and J lost 9 bases. The V gene's germline CDR1 is LGHNA and CDR2 YNFKEQ. The CDR3 coding sequence is TGTGCCAGCAGCCCCAGGGCGCTAGCGGGAGATACTGAGCAGTTCTTC. This sequence encodes CASSPRALAGDTEQFF.

This chain uses TRBV28 with TRBJ1-1, with a weak D call TRBD1 (6 bases). Trimming stripped 5 bases from V and 1 base from J, with 17 bases between. The CDR3 sequence is 16 residues long. Germline-derived CDR1 and CDR2 are MDHEN and SYDVKM. In DNA form, the CDR3 reads TGTGCCAGCAGTCCCATCCCAGGGGCCGGGAACACTGAAGCTTTCTTT. This encodes CASSPIPGAGNTEAFF.

The chain carries TRBV20-1 and TRBJ2-4; a possible D gene is TRBD1 (6 bases). The J call may be faulty, since TRBJ2-7 better matches the DNA end. The CDR3 totals 12 residues. Germline V gives CDR1 DFQATT, CDR2 SNEGSKA (reference sequence). The CDR3 DNA sequence: TGCAGTGCTAACAACAGGGCCTACGAGCAGTACTTC. Translating gives CSANNRAYEQYF.

This clonotype was seen only a few times. The rearrangement joins TRBV7-2 to TRBJ2-3; D is uncertain. Deletions cut 5 bases from V and 6 bases from J, with 9 bases between. Germline CDR1 is SGHTA and CDR2 is FQGNSA. CDR3 length: 12 residues. This CDR3 reads CASSVARDTQYF. For the CDR3, the DNA is TGTGCCAGCAGCGTGGCGCGGGATACGCAGTATTTT.

This chain links TRBV6-2 or TRBV6-3 with TRBJ2-1; TRBD1 agrees at 8 bases. The V gene end was trimmed by 6 bases and the J gene end by 0 bases; junction bases not matched to a gene: 7. The CDR3 extends over 16 amino acids. Germline V lookup: CDR1 MNHEY, CDR2 SVGEGT. CDR3 loop: CASRRQGLSSYNEQFF. DNA of the CDR3: TGTGCCAGCAGACGACAGGGGTTAAGCTCCTACAATGAGCAGTTCTTC.

This clonotype showed up many times. V gene TRBV7-9 combines with J gene TRBJ2-1; 9 bases agree with TRBD2. The CDR3 sequence is 15 residues long. V shed 2 bases and J 4 bases; nucleotides not matched to a gene: 3. Germline V gene data show CDR1 as SEHNR and CDR2 as FQNEAQ (reference sequence). CDR3 loop: CASSLTSGPYNEQFF. CDR3 bases: TGTGCCAGCAGCTTAACTAGCGGGCCGTACAATGAGCAGTTCTTC.

The chain employs TRBV4-3 and TRBJ1-6, with 10 positions matching TRBD1. The CDR3 totals 15 residues. From germline, CDR1 is LGHNA and CDR2 YSLEER. V shed 0 bases, J shed 11 bases, and the junction held 4 bases outside the gene matches. The CDR3 nucleotides read TGCGCCAGCAGCCAAGATGGGACAGGGGAGGCACCCCTCCACTTT. Protein sequence: CASSQDGTGEAPLHF.

The J gene is TRBJ1-4, the V gene TRBV20-1; no clear D. Germline values: CDR1 DFQATT, CDR2 SNEGSKA (reference sequence). V dropped 3 bases and J dropped 7 bases, with 9 bases sitting between them. CDR3 length: 12 residues. As DNA, the CDR3 is TGCAGTGCTAGGGACGTTGGTGAAAAACTGTTTTTT. Its protein product is CSARDVGEKLFF.

This sequence joins TRBV20-1 and TRBJ1-6; 10 bases line up with TRBD1. V lost 3 bases to trimming and J lost 10 bases; unmatched junction nucleotides: 6. This CDR3 contains 14 residues. Looked up from germline, CDR1 is DFQATT and CDR2 is SNEGSKA (reference sequence). Here the CDR3 reads CSASGGTGVSPLHF. The CDR3 DNA reads TGCAGTGCTAGTGGCGGGACAGGGGTATCACCCCTCCACTTT.

This clonotype has only a few counts. The rearrangement links TRBV20-1 to TRBJ1-2; the D is unclear. Trimming pared 6 bases from V and 2 bases from J, leaving 7 bases between. Per germline, CDR1 DFQATT and CDR2 SNEGSKA (reference sequence). The CDR3 is 11 residues long. The CDR3 DNA reads as TGCAGTGCGAATAACAACTATGGCTACACCTTC. This translates into CSANNNYGYTF.

This clonotype was seen a single time. The V gene is TRBV6-2 or TRBV6-3, the J gene TRBJ2-1, with TRBD2 identical over 8 bases. CDR1 is MNHEY and CDR2 is SVGEGT in the germline V gene. V lost 6 bases, J lost 10 bases, and 14 bases stayed unmatched. The length of the CDR3 is 15 residues. Here the CDR3 DNA reads TGTGCCAGCAGACAGGCGGGAGGATCCTCCTACGAGCAGTTCTTC. It encodes CASRQAGGSSYEQFF.

The CDR3 bases are TGTGCCAGCAGTTTAAGACAGGGGATCGGGGATACGCAGTATTTT. This encodes CASSLRQGIGDTQYF. This chain connects TRBV12-3 or TRBV12-4 to TRBJ2-3, with TRBD1 matching 8 bases. The CDR3 sequence is 15 residues long. V gave up 2 bases and J gave up 6 bases; unmatched junction bases: 7.

The chain recombines TRBV24-1 with TRBJ2-3; 7 bases are a match to TRBD2. The CDR3 has 18 residues. In germline, CDR1 is KGHDR, CDR2 SFDVKD. The junction had 14 bases not matched to a gene; V was cut back by 3 bases and J by 3 bases. This chain's CDR3 is CATSDPKPTGTNTDTQYF. CDR3 bases: TGTGCCACCAGTGATCCCAAGCCAACCGGGACTAATACAGATACGCAGTATTTT.